The 11 T cell receptor beta chains below come from one sample, sequenced in a study of blood T cells in healthy people across ages. Primers used in a second PCR of roughly 7 to 12 cycles were a sample-barcoded 5' primer and a J-beta primer mix. TCRdb reprocessed the 5' RACE reads with MiXCR, giving one entry per CDR3 protein. The sample holds about 580,000 distinct CDR3 sequences, about 45% seen once. The source material was blood. These receptors originate from a man at least 80 years old in good health.

This clonotype was observed many times. The chain carries TRBV29-1 and TRBJ2-1; 7 positions agree with TRBD2. Per the germline V gene, CDR1 is SQVTM and CDR2 is ANQGSEA. The trim removed 4 bases at V and 12 bases at J, leaving 9 bases unmatched. This CDR3 is built from 12 residues. The CDR3 DNA reads TGCAGCGTTGCACATCCGGGAGGAGGGCAGTTCTTC. The encoded protein is CSVAHPGGGQFF.

This clonotype was seen at least ten times. The chain combines TRBV6-5 with TRBJ1-6; no definite D call. Trimming shortened V by 0 bases and J by 0 bases, and 9 bases separated the two germline ends. Germline V gene data show CDR1 as MNHEY and CDR2 as SVGAGI. This CDR3 spans 17 amino acids. The CDR3 DNA reads as TGTGCCAGCAGTTACTCGCCTCAGAGCTCCTATAATTCACCCCTCCACTTT. Protein: CASSYSPQSSYNSPLHF.

This chain joins TRBV5-5 and TRBJ1-2, with D possibly TRBD1 on 5 matching bases. The germline V gene has CDR1 SGHKS and CDR2 YYEKEE (reference sequence). The CDR3 totals 12 residues. V lost 1 base, J lost 7 bases, and 8 bases lay in between. In DNA, the CDR3 is TGTGCCAGCAGCTTGCAGGGACGTGGCTACACCTTC. Translating gives CASSLQGRGYTF.

The chain employs TRBV7-9 and TRBJ1-1; the D is unclear. The V end was cut by 3 bases, the J end by 5 bases, with 13 bases between. The CDR3 consists of 14 residues. Germline V gene sequence: CDR1 SEHNR, CDR2 FQNEAQ (reference sequence). Written as DNA, the CDR3 is TGTGCCAGCAGCTTTTTTGGGAGTGAGACTGAAGCTTTCTTT. Translated: CASSFFGSETEAFF.

Points on this clonotype: The junction departs from germline at one end; a sequencing error may be responsible. V usage is TRBV19 and J usage is TRBJ2-1, with TRBD1 as a possible D gene (6 bases). This CDR3 has 16 residues. Germline V gives CDR1 LNHDA, CDR2 SQIVND (reference sequence). In nucleotides, the CDR3 is TGTGTCAGTAGTATTCGAACAGGGAAGTCCTACAATGAGCAGTTCTTC. Residues: CVSSIRTGKSYNEQFF.

This chain joins TRBV5-1 and TRBJ2-7; TRBD1 matches 8 bases. The CDR3 is made up of 14 amino acids. CDR1 is SGHRS, CDR2 YFSETQ, per germline. After removal of 6 bases from V and 3 bases from J, the junction contained 8 bases not matched to a gene. Here the CDR3 reads CASTPTGDFYEQYF. CDR3 bases: TGCGCCAGCACCCCGACAGGGGACTTCTACGAGCAGTACTTC.

This clonotype was recorded a few times. The gene calls are TRBV10-3 and TRBJ2-7, with TRBD2 identical over 10 bases. Germline CDR1 and CDR2: ENHRY and SYGVKD. The V gene end was trimmed by 5 bases and the J gene end by 3 bases; junction bases not matched to a gene: 7. The CDR3 runs to 15 residues. The CDR3 loop reads CAISPLAGASYEQYF. In DNA, the CDR3 is TGTGCCATCAGTCCCCTAGCGGGAGCAAGCTACGAGCAGTACTTC.

In this sample, this clonotype turned up a few times. The chain uses TRBV15 and TRBJ2-5; D perhaps matches TRBD1 (6 bases). The tail of the sequence fits TRBJ2-7 better, so the J call may be wrong. The CDR3 covers 15 residues. The germline gives CDR1 LNHNV, CDR2 YYDKDF (reference sequence). The CDR3 here is CATSRDLDRTYEQYF. CDR3 sequence (DNA): TGTGCCACCAGCAGAGATCTGGACAGAACCTACGAGCAGTACTTC.

This CDR3 reads CASSSGQTTNEKLFF. For the CDR3, the DNA is TGTGCCAGCAGTTCCGGACAGACAACTAATGAAAAACTGTTTTTT. This chain links TRBV6-5 with TRBJ1-4; the D gene is possibly TRBD1 (6 bases). CDR3 size: 15 residues. V lost 4 bases and J 0 bases, leaving 9 bases between the germline ends. The V gene's germline CDR1 is MNHEY and CDR2 SVGAGI.

Only a few counts were recorded for this clonotype. The rearrangement uses TRBV4-1 and TRBJ2-1, with D perhaps given as TRBD1 or TRBD2 (5 bases each). The CDR3 loop spans 15 amino acids. Germline-derived CDR1 and CDR2 are MGHRA and YSYEKL. V was trimmed by 0 bases and J by 9 bases, leaving 15 bases between them. The CDR3 protein is CASSQDPGTRGEQFF. The CDR3 DNA follows: TGCGCCAGCAGCCAAGATCCGGGGACCCGGGGTGAGCAGTTCTTC.

This clonotype showed up just a few times. CDR3 residues: CASSPWDSPNSPLHF. The CDR3 nucleotides read TGTGCCAGCAGCCCATGGGACAGCCCAAATTCACCCCTCCACTTT. V is TRBV7-9 and J is TRBJ1-6; 7 bases agree with TRBD1. Losses at the gene ends were 5 bases for V and 7 bases for J; bases not matched to a gene: 8. Germline V CDR1 and CDR2: SEHNR, FQNEAQ (reference sequence). CDR3 length: 15 residues. The full variable domain, completed using reference TRBV7-9 and TRBJ1-6, is DTGVSQNPRHKITKRGQNVTFRCDPISEHNRLYWYRQTLGQGPEFLTYFQNEAQLEKSRLLSDRFSAERPKGSFSTLEIQRTEQGDSAMYLCASSPWDSPNSPLHFGNGTRLTVT.